Below are 8 T cell receptor beta chains sequenced from a single sample in a study of blood T cell repertoires in COVID-19. The repertoire was sequenced with immunoSEQ multiplex PCR; TCRdb's copy has only in-frame clones and lacks some. The table lists around 500,000 clones, approximately 90% of them singletons, with around 7.9% in the top ten. Specimen: PBMCs or T cells enriched from blood (not recorded which). These receptors were obtained from a woman aged 60-70 years who had recovered from COVID-19.

In DNA, the CDR3 is TGTGCCAGTAGTGAAAGGAGCGGAGGTTACGAGCAGTACTTC. It yields the protein CASSERSGGYEQYF. This sequence joins TRBV19 and TRBJ2-7, with D possibly being TRBD2 (5 bases). Germline V lookup: CDR1 LNHDA, CDR2 SQIVND (reference sequence). The V end was cut by 5 bases, the J end by 4 bases, with 15 bases between. This CDR3 is built from 14 residues.

This chain connects TRBV5-1 to TRBJ2-5, with 9 positions matching TRBD1. Germline V lookup: CDR1 SGHRS, CDR2 YFSETQ. V shed 3 bases, J shed 5 bases, and the junction held 8 bases outside the gene matches. The CDR3 consists of 15 residues. CDR3 residues: CASSSGQGLGETQYF. CDR3 DNA: TGCGCCAGCAGCTCAGGACAGGGGCTGGGGGAGACCCAGTACTTC.

The V gene is TRBV25-1, the J gene TRBJ1-2; D not resolved. The CDR3 is made up of 12 amino acids. Deletions cut 4 bases from V and 0 bases from J, with 3 bases between. Per germline, CDR1 MGHDK and CDR2 SYGVNS. The CDR3 DNA is TGTGCCAGCAGTGTAGCTAACTATGGCTACACCTTC. This encodes CASSVANYGYTF.

V usage is TRBV6-5 and J usage is TRBJ1-2, with 9 nucleotides matching TRBD1. This CDR3 has 13 amino acids. Germline trimming cut 6 bases from V and 7 bases from J; bases unmatched to any gene: 6. The V gene's germline CDR1 is MNHEY and CDR2 SVGAGI. CDR3 sequence reads: CASRPTGGSGYTF. The CDR3 nucleotides read TGTGCCAGCAGACCTACAGGGGGCTCTGGCTACACCTTC.

J is TRBJ1-1 and V is TRBV11-2; 10 positions match TRBD1. Germline assignment: CDR1 SGHAT and CDR2 FQNNGV. This CDR3 has 18 residues. The J segment lost 1 base and the V segment lost 6 bases, leaving 14 bases of the junction unmatched. This CDR3 is CASSISGQGTRRNTEAFF. The CDR3 nucleotides are TGTGCCAGCAGTATCTCGGGACAGGGGACTCGGAGGAACACTGAAGCTTTCTTT.

The chain employs TRBV3-1 (or the pseudogene TRBV3-2) and TRBJ2-2; tentative D call: TRBD2 (5 bases). This CDR3 has 13 amino acids. Germline CDR1 is LGHDT and CDR2 is YNNKEL (reference sequence). Trimming stripped 4 bases from V and 6 bases from J, with 9 bases between. CDR3 sequence (DNA): TGTGCCAGCAGCCCGATGGGAGCCGGGGAGCTGTTTTTT. Amino acids: CASSPMGAGELFF.

J is TRBJ2-2 and V is TRBV12-3 or TRBV12-4; possible D gene TRBD1, 5 bases. V was clipped by 8 bases and J by 3 bases, with 7 bases between them. CDR3 length: 12 residues. CDR3 residues: CASLRDTGELFF. DNA of the CDR3: TGTGCCAGCCTCAGGGACACCGGGGAGCTGTTTTTT.

The chain joins TRBV10-3 to TRBJ2-7; a weak D match, TRBD2 (5 bases). Trimming stripped 6 bases from V and 6 bases from J, with 9 bases between. This CDR3 is 11 amino acids long. Germline V gene data show CDR1 as ENHRY and CDR2 as SYGVKD. The CDR3: CAIRRAGEQYF. The CDR3 DNA sequence: TGTGCCATCAGGAGGGCTGGCGAGCAGTACTTC.